This T cell receptor beta chain was sequenced for a study of siplizumab effects on memory and regulatory T cells. Whole-study findings and limits: Researchers could not give a naive or memory phenotype to roughly 75-96% of proliferating CD4+ or CD8+ clones.

This clone is a singleton in its sample. Its antigen is unknown. Clones were sequenced by immunoSEQ multiplex PCR, and TCRdb holds only the in-frame ones, with some missing. The sample contains tens of thousands of clones, roughly 97% of which appear only once. Trimming took 8 bases from V and 6 from J; bases not matched to a gene: 8. This CDR3 is 12 amino acids long. From germline, CDR1 is SGHRS and CDR2 YFSETQ. Sample: naive CD4+ T cells sorted from blood. The chain employs TRBV5-1 and TRBJ2-7; 7 bases match TRBD1. The clonotype comes from a human donor in good health. The CDR3 bases are TGCGCCAGTCAGGGACAGACGAGCGAGCAGTACTTC. Residues: CASQGQTSEQYF.